This passage covers 10 T cell receptor beta chains from one sample sequenced in a study of vaccination and CD4 T cells after COVID-19. CD4+ T cells that had been cultured provided DNA sequenced with the Oncomine TCR Beta short-read assay. TCRdb fed the PCR reads into MiXCR, producing one record per CDR3 protein. Of several thousand distinct CDR3 sequences listed, around 30% were seen once; the top ten hold 33%. The treatment: approximately 9-day PBMC culture with coronavirus spike peptide pools or control peptides (ViraFEST assay). The collection of CD4+ T cells from the unexposed donor took place before the COVID-19 pandemic (2011-2018). These TCRs are of unknown antigen specificity. The sequenced sample consisted of CD4+ T cells from blood, cultured in vitro. The receptors were gathered from a human donor in good health.

This sequence joins TRBV30 and TRBJ1-2, with a tentative D call TRBD1 (5 bases). CDR1 and CDR2 from the germline V gene are GTSNPN and SVGIG (reference sequence). V lost 0 bases and J lost 7, with 15 bases in between. There are 14 residues in the CDR3. The CDR3 spells CAWSVLSGRSGYTF. The CDR3 DNA reads as TGTGCCTGGAGTGTACTTTCGGGGCGCTCTGGCTACACCTTC.

This clonotype came up a few times. The J gene is TRBJ2-3, the V gene TRBV10-1; unclear D gene. The CDR3 contains 14 residues. V dropped 2 bases and J dropped 2 bases, with 8 bases sitting between them. Germline values: CDR1 WNHNN, CDR2 SYGVQD (reference sequence). The CDR3 sequence is CASSEAGPTDTQYF. In nucleotides, the CDR3 is TGCGCCAGCAGTGAGGCCGGGCCCACAGATACGCAGTATTTT.

The CDR3 sequence: CASSPGTVVNEQFF. The DNA for the CDR3 is TGTGCCAGCAGTCCCGGGACAGTAGTCAATGAGCAGTTCTTC. J is TRBJ2-1 and V is TRBV12-3 or TRBV12-4; 7 bases are shared with TRBD1. The junction had 7 bases not matched to a gene; V was cut back by 5 bases and J by 6 bases. This CDR3 region has 14 residues.

This rearrangement joins TRBV5-1 to TRBJ1-6, with unresolved D. With 2 bases removed from V and 8 bases from J, the gap between germline ends came to 14 bases. The germline V gene has CDR1 SGHRS and CDR2 YFSETQ. This CDR3 spans 15 amino acids. This CDR3 is CASSFQARKDSPLHF. The CDR3 DNA reads as TGCGCCAGCAGCTTTCAGGCCAGAAAAGATTCACCCCTCCACTTT.

This chain uses TRBV19 with TRBJ2-7, with 10 bases lining up with TRBD1. Per germline, CDR1 LNHDA and CDR2 SQIVND (reference sequence). CDR3 length: 14 amino acids. The V segment lost 9 bases and the J segment 2 bases; nucleotides outside the gene matches: 7. CDR3: CASRMGQGTYEQYF. CDR3 in DNA: TGTGCCAGCAGAATGGGACAGGGGACCTACGAGCAGTACTTC. Complete variable domain (other parts from reference TRBV19 and TRBJ2-7): DGGITQSPKYLFRKEGQNVTLSCEQNLNHDAMYWYRQDPGQGLRLIYYSQIVNDFQKGDIAEGYSVSREKKESFPLTVTSAQKNPTAFYLCASRMGQGTYEQYFGPGTRLTVT.

This chain joins TRBV7-9 and TRBJ2-2; TRBD2 might be the D (6 bases). Per the germline V gene, CDR1 is SEHNR and CDR2 is FQNEAQ (reference sequence). CDR3 size: 15 residues. V was clipped by 3 bases and J by 5 bases, with 13 bases between them. The CDR3: CASSLMGLSTGELFF. CDR3 sequence (DNA): TGTGCCAGCAGCTTGATGGGACTGTCGACCGGGGAGCTGTTTTTT.

This clonotype was seen a few times. This chain joins TRBV28 and TRBJ1-5; a possible D gene is TRBD1 (6 bases). Germline lookup yields CDR1 MDHEN and CDR2 SYDVKM. This CDR3 region has 15 residues. V was trimmed by 7 bases and J by 0 bases, leaving 13 bases between them. In DNA, the CDR3 is TGTGCCAGCACCCTGGAAGGGGGTAGCAATCAGCCCCAGCATTTT. This translates into CASTLEGGSNQPQHF.

The gene calls are TRBV6-4 and TRBJ1-2, with D perhaps TRBD1 (5 bases). The CDR3 runs 15 residues. Germline lookup yields CDR1 MRHNA and CDR2 SNTAGT. With 6 bases removed from V and 1 base from J, the gap between germline ends came to 15 bases. The CDR3 DNA is TGTGCCAGCAGCGCCGGGACTGATTTTAACTATGGCTACACCTTC. Amino acid sequence: CASSAGTDFNYGYTF.

This clonotype has a handful of counts. The chain employs TRBV6-1 and TRBJ1-2; maybe TRBD1 (6 bases). V lost 2 bases to trimming and J lost 8 bases, with 15 bases between them. Looked up from germline, CDR1 is MNHNS and CDR2 is SASEGT. The length of the CDR3 is 14 residues. This CDR3 is CASSESVTGSGYTF. The DNA of the CDR3 is TGTGCCAGCAGTGAAAGTGTAACAGGGAGCGGCTACACCTTC.

In this sample, this clonotype turned up a few times. The V call is TRBV25-1, the J call TRBJ2-5; D is possibly TRBD2 (5 bases). In germline, CDR1 is MGHDK, CDR2 SYGVNS. The CDR3 loop spans 15 amino acids. The V end lost 8 bases, the J end lost 1 base, and 17 bases lay between the germline ends. The CDR3 here is CASSRGLLPQETQYF. DNA of the CDR3: TGTGCCAGCTCACGAGGGCTGCTCCCCCAAGAGACCCAGTACTTC.